What follows are 17 T cell receptor beta chains derived from one specimen sequenced in a study of blood T cell repertoires in COVID-19. Assay: immunoSEQ multiplex PCR; the TCRdb copy retains only in-frame clones and omits some. Of over 95,000 clones in the sample, 70% to 90% were seen once. The sequencing sample was made of peripheral blood. These receptors originate from a woman aged 50 to 60 with acute or convalescent COVID-19.

This chain links TRBV15 with TRBJ1-1; TRBD1 aligns across 9 bases. V shed 6 bases, J shed 3 bases, and the junction held 5 bases outside the gene matches. Germline-derived CDR1 and CDR2 are LNHNV and YYDKDF (reference sequence). The CDR3 extends over 14 amino acids. The CDR3 here is CATRRDRVDTEAFF. In nucleotides, the CDR3 is TGTGCCACCAGGAGGGACAGGGTTGACACTGAAGCTTTCTTT.

This clone has just one count. This chain uses TRBV9 with TRBJ1-1, with D possibly matching TRBD1 (6 bases). V was shortened by 3 bases and J by 4 bases, with 16 bases between the two germline ends. In germline, CDR1 is SGDLS, CDR2 YYNGEE. CDR3 length equals 15 residues. The CDR3 spells CASSAQDSFSTEAFF. The CDR3 DNA is TGTGCCAGCAGCGCCCAGGACAGTTTCAGCACTGAAGCTTTCTTT.

The V and J genes are TRBV6-5 and TRBJ1-4, with 9 bases aligning to TRBD1. This CDR3 region has 15 residues. Germline values: CDR1 MNHEY, CDR2 SVGAGI. Unmatched junction bases numbered 13, after V lost 6 bases and J lost 11 bases. DNA for the CDR3: TGTGCCAGCAGCCCGAAGCCGGGGACAGGGTTCAAACTGTTTTTT. It is translated as CASSPKPGTGFKLFF.

The chain has TRBV27 and TRBJ2-2; a weak D match, TRBD2 (6 bases). The CDR3 has 15 amino acids. V was cut by 1 base and J by 5 bases, with 11 bases left in between. Germline CDR1 reads MNHEY; CDR2 reads SMNVEV (reference sequence). In DNA form, the CDR3 reads TGTGCCAGCAGTTTATTGGAGGGGAATACCGGGGAGCTGTTTTTT. It is translated as CASSLLEGNTGELFF.

This clone showed up just a few times. The chain carries TRBV6-5 and TRBJ2-7; 11 positions match TRBD1. The CDR3 loop spans 14 amino acids. The ends lost 9 bases at V and 3 bases at J; junction bases unmatched: 7. Germline assignment: CDR1 MNHEY and CDR2 SVGAGI. In DNA, the CDR3 is TGTGCCAGTCGACCCGGGACAGGGGGCTACGAGCAGTACTTC. It encodes CASRPGTGGYEQYF.

The chain is built from TRBV5-1 and TRBJ2-5; weak D call: TRBD2 (6 bases). This CDR3 has 16 amino acids. CDR1 is SGHRS and CDR2 is YFSETQ in the germline V gene. V was pared by 1 base and J by 2 bases, with 15 bases between. This chain's CDR3 is CASSLSLGGRQETQYF. The CDR3 coding sequence is TGCGCCAGCAGCTTGTCTTTGGGAGGAAGACAAGAGACCCAGTACTTC.

The chain carries TRBV6-4 and TRBJ2-3; 11 nucleotides match TRBD1. V dropped 5 bases and J dropped 3; count of bases not matched to a gene: 10. The CDR3 totals 17 residues. The germline V gene encodes CDR1 MRHNA and CDR2 SNTAGT. The CDR3 DNA reads as TGTGCCAGCAGTCTTATCCTAGGGACAGGGGGGACAGATACGCAGTATTTT. Protein sequence: CASSLILGTGGTDTQYF.

The rearrangement joins TRBV27 to TRBJ2-7; maybe TRBD2 (5 bases). The V end lost 5 bases, the J end lost 0 bases, and 11 bases lay between the germline ends. The CDR3 extends over 14 amino acids. Germline CDR1 is MNHEY and CDR2 is SMNVEV (reference sequence). The CDR3 spells CASSPSRDSYEQYF. CDR3 bases: TGTGCCAGCAGTCCTTCCCGGGACTCCTACGAGCAGTACTTC.

V and J are TRBV6-2 or TRBV6-3 and TRBJ2-7, with 9 bases matching TRBD2. Trimming took 6 bases from V and 6 from J; bases not matched to a gene: 21. The CDR3 runs 18 residues. From germline, CDR1 is MNHEY and CDR2 SVGEGT. The CDR3 DNA sequence: TGTGCCAGCAGCACTACCCAACGCTTAGCGGGAGCGCCGTTCGAGCAGTACTTC. It yields the protein CASSTTQRLAGAPFEQYF.

This chain joins TRBV29-1 and TRBJ1-2; no firm D call. With 6 bases removed from V and 3 bases from J, the gap between germline ends came to 5 bases. Germline CDR1 SQVTM, CDR2 ANQGSEA. The CDR3 spans 10 residues. CDR3: CSVLYYGYTF. Written as DNA, the CDR3 is TGCAGCGTCCTCTACTATGGCTACACCTTC.

There are a few counts of this clone. The gene calls are TRBV19 and TRBJ1-1; D remains ambiguous. Germline assignment: CDR1 LNHDA and CDR2 SQIVND (reference sequence). The CDR3 covers 13 residues. Trimming removed 5 bases at V and 6 bases at J, with 13 bases between. This CDR3 reads CASSGLSPPEAFF. DNA of the CDR3: TGTGCCAGTAGTGGCCTTTCCCCACCTGAAGCTTTCTTT. Full variable domain (rest looked up from reference TRBV19 and TRBJ1-1): DGGITQSPKYLFRKEGQNVTLSCEQNLNHDAMYWYRQDPGQGLRLIYYSQIVNDFQKGDIAEGYSVSREKKESFPLTVTSAQKNPTAFYLCASSGLSPPEAFFGQGTRLTVV.

The genes are TRBV24-1 and TRBJ1-1; tentative D call: TRBD1 (6 bases). Trimming shortened V by 5 bases and J by 3 bases, and 9 bases separated the two germline ends. CDR3 length: 13 amino acids. Germline CDR1 reads KGHDR; CDR2 reads SFDVKD. The CDR3 reads CATSAGGYTEAFF. CDR3 DNA: TGTGCCACCAGTGCGGGGGGCTACACTGAAGCTTTCTTT.

This chain uses TRBV9 with TRBJ2-7, with a tentative D call TRBD1 (7 bases). The CDR3 spans 15 residues. The V gene's germline CDR1 is SGDLS and CDR2 YYNGEE. V shed 0 bases and J shed 6 bases, with 16 bases lying between them. CDR3 sequence (DNA): TGTGCCAGCAGCGTAGGGACAGGACTACGCGCCGAGCAGTACTTC. It specifies CASSVGTGLRAEQYF.

The chain carries TRBV5-1 and TRBJ1-2, with 9 bases identical to TRBD1. With V trimmed by 4 bases and J by 8 bases, 18 bases remained unmatched. CDR3 length: 17 residues. The germline gives CDR1 SGHRS, CDR2 YFSETQ. Here the CDR3 DNA reads TGCGCCAGCAGCACCGGGACAGGGCCATTTCAGTCGGAAGGCTACACCTTC. Its protein product is CASSTGTGPFQSEGYTF.

This sequence joins TRBV29-1 and TRBJ2-7; TRBD1 matches 7 bases. Germline V gene data show CDR1 as SQVTM and CDR2 as ANQGSEA. The CDR3 is made up of 14 amino acids. The V segment lost 3 bases and the J segment 2 bases; nucleotides outside the gene matches: 7. In DNA form, the CDR3 reads TGCAGCGTTGAGGTGTTTCAGGGGGCCTACGAGCAGTACTTC. Translation: CSVEVFQGAYEQYF.

The chain has TRBV25-1 and TRBJ1-5; D possibly corresponds to TRBD1 (5 bases). The CDR3 runs 13 residues. Per the germline V gene, CDR1 is MGHDK and CDR2 is SYGVNS. The V and J ends lost 4 bases and 6 bases respectively, with 10 bases between them. CDR3 nucleotides: TGTGCCAGCAGTGGGCAGGGAGGTCAGCCCCAGCATTTT. As protein: CASSGQGGQPQHF.

The genes are TRBV6-5 and TRBJ2-1; 14 bases fit TRBD2. With V trimmed by 6 bases and J by 8 bases, 6 bases remained unmatched. Germline V CDR1 and CDR2: MNHEY, SVGAGI. The CDR3 is made up of 15 amino acids. Here the CDR3 DNA reads TGTGCCAGCAGCGGCGGGACTAGCGGGAGCGATGAGCAGTTCTTC. This sequence encodes CASSGGTSGSDEQFF.